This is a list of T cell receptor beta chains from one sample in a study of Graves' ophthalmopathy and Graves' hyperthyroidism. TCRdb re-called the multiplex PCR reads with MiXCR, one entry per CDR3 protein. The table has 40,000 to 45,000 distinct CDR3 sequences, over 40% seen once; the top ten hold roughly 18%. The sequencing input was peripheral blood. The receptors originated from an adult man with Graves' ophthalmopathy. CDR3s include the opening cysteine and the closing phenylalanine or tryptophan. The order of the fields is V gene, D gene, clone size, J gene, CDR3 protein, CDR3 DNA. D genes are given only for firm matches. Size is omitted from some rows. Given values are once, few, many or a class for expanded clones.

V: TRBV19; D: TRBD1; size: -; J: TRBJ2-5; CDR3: CASSQGQGVGETQYF; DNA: TGTGCCAGTAGCCAGGGACAGGGGGTAGGCGAGACCCAGTACTTC
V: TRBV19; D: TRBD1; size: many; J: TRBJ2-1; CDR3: CASADPGQPYNEQFF; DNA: TGTGCCAGCGCAGACCCGGGACAGCCCTACAATGAGCAGTTCTTC
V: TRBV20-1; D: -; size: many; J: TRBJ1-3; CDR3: CSGPGVPGNTIYF; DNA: TGCAGTGGACCGGGAGTTCCTGGAAACACCATATATTTT
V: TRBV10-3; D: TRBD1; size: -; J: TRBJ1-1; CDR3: CAISGTGSHTEAFF; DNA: TGTGCCATCAGTGGGACAGGGTCGCACACTGAAGCTTTCTTT
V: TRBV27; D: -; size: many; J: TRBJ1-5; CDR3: CASQTGHNQPQHF; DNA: TGTGCCAGCCAGACAGGTCACAATCAGCCCCAGCATTTT
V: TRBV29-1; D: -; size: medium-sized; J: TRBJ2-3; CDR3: CSVERQVRAGDTQYF; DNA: TGCAGCGTTGAACGACAGGTTAGGGCCGGAGATACGCAGTATTTT
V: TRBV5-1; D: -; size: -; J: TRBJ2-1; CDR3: CASSSTLINEQFF; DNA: TGCGCCAGCAGCTCTACCCTTATAAATGAGCAGTTCTTC
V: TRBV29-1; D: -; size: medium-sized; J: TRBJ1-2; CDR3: CSVGGTANYGYTF; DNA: TGCAGCGTTGGGGGTACCGCTAACTATGGCTACACCTTC
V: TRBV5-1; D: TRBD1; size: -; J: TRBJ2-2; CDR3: CASSLEGQGATGELFF; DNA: TGCGCCAGCAGCTTGGAGGGACAGGGGGCTACCGGGGAGCTGTTTTTT
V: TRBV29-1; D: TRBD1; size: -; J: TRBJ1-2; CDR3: CSVKSGQGDYGYTF; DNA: TGCAGCGTTAAGTCGGGACAGGGGGACTATGGCTACACCTTC